This TCR beta chain was found in a study of identical twins. Whole-study results and caveats: Memory repertoires lacked the insertion deficit that abundant cord blood beta clonotypes showed. Alpha sequences out of frame and shared by twins had excess low generation probability.

The authors used template switching to add a universal primer site and gave cDNA unique molecular identifiers. One entry per CDR3 protein results from TCRdb running MiXCR on the 5' RACE reads. The table has 510,000 or so distinct CDR3 sequences, about 16% seen once. To note about this clonotype: What it recognizes is unknown.

These data also formed part of another study, on yellow fever vaccine responses in identical twins.

The specimen was CD4+ T cells sorted from blood. This receptor was obtained from a woman younger than 30 in good health.

The CDR3: CASSQVTGGNEQFF. CDR3 bases: TGTGCCAGCAGCCAAGTGACTGGAGGAAATGAGCAGTTCTTC. The chain carries TRBV14 and TRBJ2-1; TRBD2 might be the D (5 bases). This CDR3 is built from 14 residues. Germline V gene data show CDR1 as SGHDN and CDR2 as FVKESK. Trimming cost V 1 base and J 7 bases, with 11 bases left between them.